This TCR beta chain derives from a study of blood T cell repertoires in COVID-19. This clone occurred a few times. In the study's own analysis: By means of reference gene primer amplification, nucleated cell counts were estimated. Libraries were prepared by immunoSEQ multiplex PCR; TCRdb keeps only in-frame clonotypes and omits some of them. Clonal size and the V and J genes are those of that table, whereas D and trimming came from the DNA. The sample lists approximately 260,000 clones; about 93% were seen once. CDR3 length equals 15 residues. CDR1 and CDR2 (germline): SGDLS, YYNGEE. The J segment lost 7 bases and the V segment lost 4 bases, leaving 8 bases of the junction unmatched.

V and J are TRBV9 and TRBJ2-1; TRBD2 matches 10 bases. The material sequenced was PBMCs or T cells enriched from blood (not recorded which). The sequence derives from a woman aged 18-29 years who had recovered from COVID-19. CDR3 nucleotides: TGTGCCAGCAGCCTTGGGACTAGCGCGCCAAATGAGCAGTTCTTC. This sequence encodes CASSLGTSAPNEQFF.